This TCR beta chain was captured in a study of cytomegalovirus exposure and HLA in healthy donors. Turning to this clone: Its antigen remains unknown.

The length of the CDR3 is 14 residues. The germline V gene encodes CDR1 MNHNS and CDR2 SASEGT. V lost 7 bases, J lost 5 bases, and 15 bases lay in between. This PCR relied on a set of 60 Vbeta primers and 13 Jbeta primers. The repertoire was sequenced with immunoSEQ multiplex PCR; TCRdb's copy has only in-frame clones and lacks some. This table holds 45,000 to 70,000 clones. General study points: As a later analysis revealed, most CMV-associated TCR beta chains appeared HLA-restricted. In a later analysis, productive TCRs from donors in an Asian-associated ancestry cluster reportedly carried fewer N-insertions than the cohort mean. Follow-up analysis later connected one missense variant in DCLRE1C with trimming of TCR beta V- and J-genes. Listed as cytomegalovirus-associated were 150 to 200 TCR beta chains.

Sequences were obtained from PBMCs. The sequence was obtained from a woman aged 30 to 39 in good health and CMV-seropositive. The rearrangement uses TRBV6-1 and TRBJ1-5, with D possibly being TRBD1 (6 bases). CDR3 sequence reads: CASTTDRTDQPQHF. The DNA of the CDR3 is TGTGCCAGCACGACCGACAGGACAGATCAGCCCCAGCATTTT.